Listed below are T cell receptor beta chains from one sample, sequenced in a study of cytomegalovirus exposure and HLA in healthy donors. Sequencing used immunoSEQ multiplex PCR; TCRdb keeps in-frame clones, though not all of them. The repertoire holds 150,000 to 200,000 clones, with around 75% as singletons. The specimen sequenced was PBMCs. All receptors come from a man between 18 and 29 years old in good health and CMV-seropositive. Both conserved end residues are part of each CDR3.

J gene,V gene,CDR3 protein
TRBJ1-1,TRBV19,CASSTRTGEAFF
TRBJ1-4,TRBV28,CASSFSQGGNEKLFF
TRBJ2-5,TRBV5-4,CASSFLAGGEETQYF
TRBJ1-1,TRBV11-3,CASSWGRATEAFF
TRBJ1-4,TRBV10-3,CAISETRDRGPQDEKLFF
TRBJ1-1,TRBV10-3,CAISEIQGASRTEAFF
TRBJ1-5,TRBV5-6,CASSLMGRRGNQPQHF
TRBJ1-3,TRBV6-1,CASREELGTAGNTIYF
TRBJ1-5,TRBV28,CASSRQGDSNQPQHF
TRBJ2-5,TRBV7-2,CASSSDRYQEAQYF
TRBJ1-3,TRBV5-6,CASSLGAGRQNTIYF
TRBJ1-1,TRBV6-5,CASRRDRLISTEAFF
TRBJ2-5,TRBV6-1,CASSLQGLETQYF
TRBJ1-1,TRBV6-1,CASSADTEAFF
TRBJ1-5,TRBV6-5,CASSHSPDGNQPQHF
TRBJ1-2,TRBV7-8,CASSLGQGGDYGYTF
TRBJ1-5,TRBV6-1,CASSLGLNQPQHF
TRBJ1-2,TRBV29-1,CSVEDAGPYYGYTF
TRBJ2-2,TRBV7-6,CASSFSVGEKTGELFF
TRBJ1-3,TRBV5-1,CASSVDYTYGNTIYF
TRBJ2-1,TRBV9,CASSRRWDRVMDEQFF
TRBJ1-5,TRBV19,CASSTWGQGFDQPQHF
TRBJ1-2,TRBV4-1,CASSQAGGQLYGYTF
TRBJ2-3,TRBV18,CASSPVRLPTDTQYF
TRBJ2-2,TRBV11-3,CASSFTRFANTGELFF
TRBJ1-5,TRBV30,CACGGPNQPQHF
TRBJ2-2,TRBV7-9,CASSRQGNTGELFF
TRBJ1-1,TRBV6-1,CASSEQGQTEAFF
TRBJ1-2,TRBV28,CASSLRGQTYPGYTF
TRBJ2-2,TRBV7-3,CASRRDRLNTGELFF
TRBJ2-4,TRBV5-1,CASSLGGTRAENIQYF
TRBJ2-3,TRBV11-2,CASTLGTFRTDTQYF
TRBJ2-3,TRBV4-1,CASSQGEASTDTQYF
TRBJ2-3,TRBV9,CASSLGVADTDTQYF
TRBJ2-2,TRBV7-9,CASSLVPESAGELFF
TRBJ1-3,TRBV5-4,CASSLGGPGRSGNTIYF
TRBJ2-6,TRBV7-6,CASSLVRDRGSGANVLTF
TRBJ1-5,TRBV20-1,CSASGQPQHF
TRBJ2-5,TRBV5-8,CASSYGTIQETQYF
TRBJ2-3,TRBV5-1,CASSLELAGGTDTQYF
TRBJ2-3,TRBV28,CASRGGQGYTDTQYF
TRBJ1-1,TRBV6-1,CASSELYRLNTEAFF
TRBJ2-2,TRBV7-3,CASSLTGGDPTGELFF
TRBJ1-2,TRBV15,CATSKRGTQYGYTF
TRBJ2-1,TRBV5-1,CASSDYAGLGQGEQFF
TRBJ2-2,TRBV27,CASSLLRLAGVSTGELFF
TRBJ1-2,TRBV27,CASSSGTVYGYTF
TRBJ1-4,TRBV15,CATKGGSGREKLFF
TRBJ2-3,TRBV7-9,CASSLQSGGSTDTQYF
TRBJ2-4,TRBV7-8,CASSLPQGSTKNIQYF
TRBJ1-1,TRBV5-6,CASSAGTGGLDTEAFF
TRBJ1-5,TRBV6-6,CASSYSQGNQPQHF
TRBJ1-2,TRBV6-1,CASRATGDYGYTF
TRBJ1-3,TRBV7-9,CASSYDSGNTIYF